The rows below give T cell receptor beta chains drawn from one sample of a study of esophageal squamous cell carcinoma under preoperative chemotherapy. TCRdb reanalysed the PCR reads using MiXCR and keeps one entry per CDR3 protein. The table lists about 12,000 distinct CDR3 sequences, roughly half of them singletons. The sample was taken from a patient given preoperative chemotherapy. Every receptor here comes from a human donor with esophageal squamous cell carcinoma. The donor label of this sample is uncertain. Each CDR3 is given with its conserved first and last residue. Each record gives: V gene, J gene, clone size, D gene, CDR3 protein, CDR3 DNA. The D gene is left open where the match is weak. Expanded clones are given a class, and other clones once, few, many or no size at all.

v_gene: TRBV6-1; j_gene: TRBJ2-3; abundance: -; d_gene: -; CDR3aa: CAGGEGRIDKETQYF; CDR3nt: TGTGCCGGGGGTGAAGGGCGGATTGACAAAGAGACGCAGTATTTC
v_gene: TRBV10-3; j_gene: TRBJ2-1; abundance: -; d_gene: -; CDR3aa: CATSRVADYNAQFF; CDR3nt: TGTGCCACCTCTAGGGTAGCGGACTACAATGCGCAGTTCTTC
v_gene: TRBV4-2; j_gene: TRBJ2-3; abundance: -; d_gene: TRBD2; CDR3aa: CASSHLAGEGSDTQYF; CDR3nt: TGTGCCAGCAGCCACTTAGCGGGAGAAGGGTCAGATACGCAGTATTTT
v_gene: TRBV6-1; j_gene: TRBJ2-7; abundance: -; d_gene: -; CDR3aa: CASYRNGYYEQYF; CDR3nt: TGTGCCAGCTACAGGAACGGATACTACGAGCAGTACTTC
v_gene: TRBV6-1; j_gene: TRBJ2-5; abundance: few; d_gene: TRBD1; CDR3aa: CASRQGVTQQTETQYF; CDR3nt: TGTGCCAGCAGGCAGGGGGTGACCCAGCAGACGGAGACCCAGTACTTC
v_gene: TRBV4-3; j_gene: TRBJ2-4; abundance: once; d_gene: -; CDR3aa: CASSQVASYNEQYF; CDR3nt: TGCGCCAGCAGCCAAGTTGCCTCCTACAATGAGCAGTACTTC
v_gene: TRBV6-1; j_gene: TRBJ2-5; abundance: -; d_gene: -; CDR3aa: CASRSPGGGETQSF; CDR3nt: TGTGCCAGCAGATCACCTGGGGGCGGGGAGACCCAGTCTTTC
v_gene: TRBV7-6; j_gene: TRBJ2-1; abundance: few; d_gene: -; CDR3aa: CASSLSGNEQFF; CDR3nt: TGTGCCAGCAGCCTTAGTGGCAATGAGCAGTTCTTC
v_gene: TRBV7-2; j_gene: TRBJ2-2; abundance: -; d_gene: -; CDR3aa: CASSPVGGNTGELFF; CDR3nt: TGTGCCAGCAGCCCCGTAGGGGGTAACACCGGGGAGCTGTTTTTT
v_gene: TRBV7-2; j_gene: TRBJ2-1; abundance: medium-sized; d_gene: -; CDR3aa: CASSPQRASPRSYEQFF; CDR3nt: TGTGCCAGCAGTCCCCAGCGTGCAAGCCCAAGATCCTACGAGCAGTTCTTC
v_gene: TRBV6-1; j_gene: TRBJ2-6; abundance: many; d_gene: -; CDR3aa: CASSKRQATQSSSGANVLTF; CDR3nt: TGTGCCAGCAGTAAGCGACAGGCCACCCAATCCTCCTCTGGGGCCAACGTCCTGACTTTC
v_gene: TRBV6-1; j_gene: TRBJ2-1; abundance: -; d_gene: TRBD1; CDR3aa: CASSEGTGSSYEQFF; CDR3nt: TGTGCCAGCAGTGAAGGGACAGGGAGCTCCTACGAGCAGTTCTTC
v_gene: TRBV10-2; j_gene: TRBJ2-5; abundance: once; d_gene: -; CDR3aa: CASTIASWDQEIQYF; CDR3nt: TGCGCCAGCACAATAGCCTCATGGGACCAAGAGATTCAGTACTTC
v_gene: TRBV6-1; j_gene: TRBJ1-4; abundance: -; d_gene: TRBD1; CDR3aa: CASSPGQGNEKLFF; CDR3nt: TGTGCCAGCAGCCCCGGACAGGGGAATGAAAAACTGTTTTTT
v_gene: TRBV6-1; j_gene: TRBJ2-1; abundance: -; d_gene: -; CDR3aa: CASSDKDGLLGANREQFF; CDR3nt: TGTGCCAGCAGTGATAAGGACGGACTCCTGGGGGCCAACAGGGAGCAGTTTTTC
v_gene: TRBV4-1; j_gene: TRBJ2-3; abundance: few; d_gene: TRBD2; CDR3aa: CASSQNSGAATDTQYF; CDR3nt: TGCGCCAGCAGCCAAAATAGCGGGGCGGCCACAGATACGCAGTATTTT
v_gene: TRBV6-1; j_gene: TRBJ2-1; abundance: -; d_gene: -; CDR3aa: CASSVLRGTTEDNEQFF; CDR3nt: TGTGCCAGCAGTGTGTTGAGGGGGACTACTGAGGACAATGAGCAGTTCTTC
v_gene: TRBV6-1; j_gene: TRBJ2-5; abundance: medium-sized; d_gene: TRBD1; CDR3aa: CASKPGQGRETQYF; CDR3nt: TGTGCCAGCAAGCCCGGACAGGGTCGGGAGACCCAGTACTTC
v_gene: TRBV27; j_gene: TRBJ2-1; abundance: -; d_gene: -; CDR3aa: CGGGRGAGAPDTQYF; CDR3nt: TGTGGCGGGGGTAGGGGGGCGGGTGCCCCAGATACCCAGTATTTC
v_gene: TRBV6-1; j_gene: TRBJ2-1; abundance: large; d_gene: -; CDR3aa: CASSETGYNEQFF; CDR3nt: TGTGCCAGCAGTGAAACTGGTTACAATGAGCAGTTCTTC
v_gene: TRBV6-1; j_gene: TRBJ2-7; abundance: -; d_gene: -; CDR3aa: CASSEVGTSYEQYF; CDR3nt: TGTGCCAGCAGTGAAGTGGGGACGTCCTACGAGCAGTACTTC
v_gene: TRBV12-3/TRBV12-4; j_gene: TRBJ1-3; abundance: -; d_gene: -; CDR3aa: CASSLGWGNTIYF; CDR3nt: TGTGCCAGCAGTTTAGGGTGGGGAAACACCATATATTTT